A single sample gave rise to the 18 T cell receptor beta chains below, sequenced in a study of T cells in Graves' hyperthyroidism and ophthalmopathy. Amplification of TCR beta CDR3 regions was performed using RNA transcripts as template. The TCR CDR3 first-round RT-PCR relied on the HTBI primer set. One entry per CDR3 protein, called by TCRdb with MiXCR from the multiplex PCR reads. The sample lists around 490,000 distinct CDR3 sequences; 20% were seen once. Source material: blood. Every receptor here comes from a man between 35 and 55 years old with Graves' ophthalmopathy.

V is TRBV6-2 or TRBV6-3 and J is TRBJ2-7; 14 bases map to TRBD2. The germline V gene has CDR1 MNHEY and CDR2 SVGEGT. Germline trimming cut 0 bases from V and 1 base from J; bases unmatched to any gene: 5. The CDR3 covers 18 residues. In DNA form, the CDR3 reads TGTGCCAGCAGTTACTCCGGGCGACTAGCGGGAGGGTCCTACGAGCAGTACTTC. Translated, it gives CASSYSGRLAGGSYEQYF.

The rearrangement links TRBV7-2 to TRBJ2-3, with D uncertain. Germline loops: CDR1 SGHTA, CDR2 FQGNSA. This CDR3 region has 15 residues. The ends were cut back, 1 base at V and 2 bases at J, with 10 bases in the middle. The CDR3 DNA reads as TGTGCCAGCAGCTTAGTAGTGAGCGCCACAGATACGCAGTATTTT. The encoded protein is CASSLVVSATDTQYF.

The table lists this clonotype with many counts. The chain combines TRBV20-1 with TRBJ1-5; D uncertain. In germline, CDR1 is DFQATT, CDR2 SNEGSKA (reference sequence). The ends were cut back, 3 bases at V and 2 bases at J, with 11 bases in the middle. This CDR3 is built from 14 residues. CDR3 sequence: CSASGQDRNQPQHF. The CDR3 DNA reads as TGCAGTGCTAGTGGGCAGGACCGCAATCAGCCCCAGCATTTT.

The chain uses TRBV12-3 or TRBV12-4 and TRBJ1-5; D remains unclear. The V gene lost 7 bases and the J gene lost 7 bases, with 11 bases spanning the gap. The CDR3 covers 12 residues. The CDR3 coding sequence is TGTGCCAGCACCCGGGGAGAGCAGCCCCAGCATTTT. Its protein product is CASTRGEQPQHF.

J is TRBJ2-7 and V is TRBV12-3 or TRBV12-4, with TRBD1 matching 10 bases. Losses at the gene ends were 3 bases for V and 6 bases for J; bases not matched to a gene: 11. CDR3 length equals 16 residues. The CDR3 region is CASSFIRTGGVGEQYF. The CDR3 region has the DNA TGTGCCAGCAGTTTTATCCGGACAGGGGGGGTGGGCGAGCAGTACTTC.

This clonotype occurred many times. This chain links TRBV10-3 with TRBJ2-1; the D gene is possibly TRBD2 (5 bases). The CDR3 sequence is 15 residues long. Germline loops: CDR1 ENHRY, CDR2 SYGVKD. Trimming cost V 6 bases and J 5 bases, with 17 bases left between them. The CDR3 loop is CAISSLGLADNEQFF. In nucleotides, the CDR3 is TGTGCCATCAGCTCTCTCGGACTGGCCGACAATGAGCAGTTCTTC.

The V and J genes are TRBV10-3 and TRBJ2-1, with 10 positions matching TRBD2. CDR3 size: 15 residues. Trimming took 5 bases from V and 7 from J; bases not matched to a gene: 8. Germline CDR1 is ENHRY and CDR2 is SYGVKD. The DNA of the CDR3 is TGTGCCATCAGTCGGGAGCGGGGGGGTGAAAATGAGCAGTTCTTC. It translates to CAISRERGGENEQFF.

The table lists this clonotype with many counts. J is TRBJ2-5 and V is TRBV12-3 or TRBV12-4; D may be TRBD2 (6 bases). The CDR3 spans 12 residues. Trimming pared 6 bases from V and 3 bases from J, leaving 8 bases between. The CDR3 DNA follows: TGTGCCAGCAGGGGACTTGAAGAGACCCAGTACTTC. Protein product: CASRGLEETQYF.

The CDR3 DNA follows: TGTGCCAGCAGTTACACGACCCCGACTAGCCTCCTACAAGAGACCCAGTACTTC. It is translated as CASSYTTPTSLLQETQYF. The V gene is TRBV6-6, the J gene TRBJ2-5; 7 positions agree with TRBD2. Germline CDR1 is MNHNY and CDR2 is SVGAGI (reference sequence). The CDR3 is 18 amino acids. V lost 2 bases, J lost 2 bases, and 14 bases stayed unmatched.

V is TRBV7-9 and J is TRBJ1-1, with a tentative D call TRBD1 (6 bases). Germline V gene lookup returns CDR1 SEHNR and CDR2 FQNEAQ (reference sequence). This CDR3 has 14 residues. The V and J ends lost 7 bases and 4 bases respectively, with 16 bases between them. For the CDR3, the DNA is TGTGCCAGCACCGGACAGAGGAGGGCCACTGAAGCTTTCTTT. As protein: CASTGQRRATEAFF.

This clonotype appeared a few times. J is TRBJ2-5 and V is TRBV12-3 or TRBV12-4; a possible D gene is TRBD2 (6 bases). The CDR3 runs to 13 residues. Trimming shortened V by 8 bases and J by 5 bases, and 15 bases separated the two germline ends. The CDR3 DNA is TGTGCCAGCTCCCCCGGGGAGGTTGAGACCCAGTACTTC. Encoded protein: CASSPGEVETQYF.

This clonotype occurred a few times. The chain combines TRBV5-1 with TRBJ2-1; TRBD2 is a possible D gene (5 bases). The CDR3 runs to 13 residues. The ends were cut back, 0 bases at V and 6 bases at J, with 7 bases in the middle. Germline CDR1 reads SGHRS; CDR2 reads YFSETQ. CDR3 nucleotides: TGCGCCAGCAGCTTGGGACTATCCAATGAGCAGTTCTTC. It translates to CASSLGLSNEQFF.

This clonotype has only a few counts. The chain's CDR3 is CSVSPGLLSTDTQYF. The CDR3 region has the DNA TGCAGCGTATCCCCGGGACTCCTTAGCACAGATACGCAGTATTTT. This chain links TRBV29-1 with TRBJ2-3, with a possible D match to TRBD2 (6 bases). The CDR3 is 15 residues long. The V gene's germline CDR1 is SQVTM and CDR2 ANQGSEA. V was cut by 6 bases and J by 0 bases, with 16 bases left in between.

The chain is built from TRBV28 and TRBJ1-5, with D possibly matching TRBD1 (5 bases). The CDR3 is 14 amino acids. Trimming took 6 bases from V and 2 from J, leaving 11 bases between them. Looked up from germline, CDR1 is MDHEN and CDR2 is SYDVKM. Written as DNA, the CDR3 is TGTGCCAGCAGGTCTCAGGGAGGCAATCAGCCCCAGCATTTT. Translation: CASRSQGGNQPQHF.

This clonotype has only a few counts. The CDR3 bases are TGTGCCAGCAGCTCCCAGGGCGGTATCGACGGGAACACCGGGGAGCTGTTTTTT. Protein sequence: CASSSQGGIDGNTGELFF. The chain couples TRBV7-9 to TRBJ2-2; a weak D match, TRBD1 (5 bases). This CDR3 has 18 residues. V was pared by 4 bases and J by 1 base, with 19 bases between. Germline V gene lookup returns CDR1 SEHNR and CDR2 FQNEAQ (reference sequence).

This clonotype was found a few times. This chain links TRBV15 with TRBJ1-1, with TRBD1 identical over 7 bases. The germline V gene encodes CDR1 LNHNV and CDR2 YYDKDF (reference sequence). Germline trimming cut 0 bases from V and 3 bases from J; bases unmatched to any gene: 1. The CDR3 is made up of 14 amino acids. DNA of the CDR3: TGTGCCACCAGCAGAGATAGGGGGCACACTGAAGCTTTCTTT. Translated: CATSRDRGHTEAFF.

This clonotype was counted many times. The CDR3 region is CASSLGAALSTDTQYF. The CDR3 DNA follows: TGTGCCAGCAGCTTAGGGGCCGCCCTTAGCACAGATACGCAGTATTTT. This chain uses TRBV11-2 with TRBJ2-3; no reliable D call. There are 16 residues in the CDR3. Trimming shortened V by 1 base and J by 0 bases, and 11 bases separated the two germline ends. The germline V gene has CDR1 SGHAT and CDR2 FQNNGV.

This clonotype was seen a few times. The chain combines TRBV12-3 or TRBV12-4 with TRBJ1-5; D is ambiguous. CDR3 length: 13 amino acids. The CDR3 loop is CPGEPVGNQPQHF. The CDR3 DNA sequence: TGTCCCGGGGAGCCAGTGGGTAATCAGCCCCAGCATTTT.